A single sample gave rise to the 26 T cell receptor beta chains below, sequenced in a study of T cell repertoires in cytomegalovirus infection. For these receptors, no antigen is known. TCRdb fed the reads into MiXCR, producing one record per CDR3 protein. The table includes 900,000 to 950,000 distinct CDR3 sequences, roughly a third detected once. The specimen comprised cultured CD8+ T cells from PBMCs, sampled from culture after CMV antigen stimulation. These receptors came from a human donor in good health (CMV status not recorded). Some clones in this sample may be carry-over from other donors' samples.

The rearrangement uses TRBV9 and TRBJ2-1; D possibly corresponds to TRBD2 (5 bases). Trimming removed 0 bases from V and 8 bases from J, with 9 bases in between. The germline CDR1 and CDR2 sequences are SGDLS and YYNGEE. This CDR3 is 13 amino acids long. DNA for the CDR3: TGTGCCAGCAGCGTAGAGCGGAAGGATGAGCAGTTCTTC. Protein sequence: CASSVERKDEQFF.

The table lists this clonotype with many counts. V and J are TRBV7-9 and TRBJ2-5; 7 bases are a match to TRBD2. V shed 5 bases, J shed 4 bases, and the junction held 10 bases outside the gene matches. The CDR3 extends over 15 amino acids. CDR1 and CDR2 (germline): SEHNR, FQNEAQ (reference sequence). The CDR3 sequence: CASSQAGTTGETQYF. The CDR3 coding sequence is TGTGCCAGCAGCCAAGCGGGGACGACCGGAGAGACCCAGTACTTC.

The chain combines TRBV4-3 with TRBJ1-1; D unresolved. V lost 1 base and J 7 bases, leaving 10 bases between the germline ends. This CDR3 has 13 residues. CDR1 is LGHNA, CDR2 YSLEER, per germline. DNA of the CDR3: TGCGCCAGCAGCCAAGGATCAGGTAGTGAAGCTTTCTTT. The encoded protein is CASSQGSGSEAFF.

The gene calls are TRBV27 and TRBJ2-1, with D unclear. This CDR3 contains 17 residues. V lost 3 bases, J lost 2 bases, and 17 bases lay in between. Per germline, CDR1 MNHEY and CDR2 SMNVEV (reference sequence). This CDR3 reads CASSFGKEISTYNEQFF. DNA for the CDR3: TGTGCCAGCAGTTTCGGAAAGGAGATATCTACCTACAATGAGCAGTTCTTC.

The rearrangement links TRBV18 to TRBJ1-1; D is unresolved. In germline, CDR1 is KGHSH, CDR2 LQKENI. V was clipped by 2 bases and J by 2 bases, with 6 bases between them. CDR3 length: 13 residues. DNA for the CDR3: TGTGCCAGCTCACCAATAAGTAACACTGAAGCTTTCTTT. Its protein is CASSPISNTEAFF. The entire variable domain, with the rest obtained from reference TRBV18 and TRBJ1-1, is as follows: NAGVMQNPRHLVRRRGQEARLRCSPMKGHSHVYWYRQLPEEGLKFMVYLQKENIIDESGMPKERFSAEFPKEGPSILRIQQVVRGDSAAYFCASSPISNTEAFFGQGTRLTVV.

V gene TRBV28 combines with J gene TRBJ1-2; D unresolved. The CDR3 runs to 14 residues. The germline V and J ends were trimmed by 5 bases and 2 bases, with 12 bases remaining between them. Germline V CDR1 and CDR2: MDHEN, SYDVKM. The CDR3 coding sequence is TGTGCCAGCAGTAGCGAAGGAGAGAACTATGGCTACACCTTC. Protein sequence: CASSSEGENYGYTF.

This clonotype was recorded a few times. The CDR3 DNA is TGTGCCAGCAGTTTATCATGGGGTAGGGGTCTCTACGAGCAGTACTTC. Protein product: CASSLSWGRGLYEQYF. The rearrangement uses TRBV27 and TRBJ2-7; possibly TRBD1 for D (5 bases). The CDR3 loop spans 16 amino acids. The ends were cut back, 0 bases at V and 3 bases at J, with 15 bases in the middle. CDR1 is MNHEY, CDR2 SMNVEV, per germline (reference sequence).

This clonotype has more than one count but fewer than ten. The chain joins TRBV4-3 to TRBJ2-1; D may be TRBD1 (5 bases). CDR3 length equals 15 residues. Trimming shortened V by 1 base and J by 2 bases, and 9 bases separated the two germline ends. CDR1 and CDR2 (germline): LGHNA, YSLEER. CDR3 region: CASSQGARAYNEQFF. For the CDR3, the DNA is TGCGCCAGCAGCCAAGGGGCCAGGGCCTACAATGAGCAGTTCTTC.

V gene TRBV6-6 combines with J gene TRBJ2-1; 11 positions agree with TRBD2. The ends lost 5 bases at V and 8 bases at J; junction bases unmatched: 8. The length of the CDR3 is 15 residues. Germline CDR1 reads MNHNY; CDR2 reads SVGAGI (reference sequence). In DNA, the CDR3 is TGTGCCAGCAGTCCCACTAGCGGGGGATTCGATGAGCAGTTCTTC. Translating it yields CASSPTSGGFDEQFF.

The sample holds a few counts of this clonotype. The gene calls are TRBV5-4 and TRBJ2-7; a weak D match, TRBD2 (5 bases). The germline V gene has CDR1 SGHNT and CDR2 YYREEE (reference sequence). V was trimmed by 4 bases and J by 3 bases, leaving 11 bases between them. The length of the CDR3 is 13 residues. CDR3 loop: CASSIDGGYEQYF. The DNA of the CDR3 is TGTGCCAGCAGCATAGACGGAGGCTACGAGCAGTACTTC. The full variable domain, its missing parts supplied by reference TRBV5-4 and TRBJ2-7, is ETGVTQSPTHLIKTRGQQVTLRCSSQSGHNTVSWYQQALGQGPQFIFQYYREEENGRGNFPPRFSGLQFPNYSSELNVNALELDDSALYLCASSIDGGYEQYFGPGTRLTVT.

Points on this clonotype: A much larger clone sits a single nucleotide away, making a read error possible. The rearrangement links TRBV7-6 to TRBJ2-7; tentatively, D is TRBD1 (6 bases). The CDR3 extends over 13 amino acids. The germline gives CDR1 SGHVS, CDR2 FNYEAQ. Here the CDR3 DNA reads TGTGCCGGCAGCTTACTACAGGGTTCCGAGCAGTACGTC. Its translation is CAGSLLQGSEQYV.

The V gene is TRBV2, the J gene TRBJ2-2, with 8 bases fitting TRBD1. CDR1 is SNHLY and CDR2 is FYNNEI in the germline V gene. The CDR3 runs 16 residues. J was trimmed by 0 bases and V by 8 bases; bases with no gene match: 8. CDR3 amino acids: CASHSMGQANTGELFF. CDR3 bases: TGTGCCAGCCACTCAATGGGACAGGCGAACACCGGGGAGCTGTTTTTT.

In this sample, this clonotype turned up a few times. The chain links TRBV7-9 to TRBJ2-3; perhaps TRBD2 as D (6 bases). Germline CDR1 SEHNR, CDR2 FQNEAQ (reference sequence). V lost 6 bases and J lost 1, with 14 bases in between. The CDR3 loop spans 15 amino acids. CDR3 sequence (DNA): TGTGCCAGCAGAGTGGAGGGTCTAGGCACAGATACGCAGTATTTT. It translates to CASRVEGLGTDTQYF.

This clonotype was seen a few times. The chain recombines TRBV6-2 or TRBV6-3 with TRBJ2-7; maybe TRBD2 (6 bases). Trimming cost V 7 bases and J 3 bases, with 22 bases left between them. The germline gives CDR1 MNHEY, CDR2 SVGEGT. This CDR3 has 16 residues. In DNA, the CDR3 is TGTGCCAGCACCCGAGGTCAGGGAGGCGTTGGCTACGAGCAGTACTTC. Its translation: CASTRGQGGVGYEQYF.

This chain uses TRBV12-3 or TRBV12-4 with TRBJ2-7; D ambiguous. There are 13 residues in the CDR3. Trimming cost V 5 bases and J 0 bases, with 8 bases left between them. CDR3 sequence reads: CASSQDLSYEQYF. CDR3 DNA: TGTGCCAGCAGTCAGGACCTCTCCTACGAGCAGTACTTC.

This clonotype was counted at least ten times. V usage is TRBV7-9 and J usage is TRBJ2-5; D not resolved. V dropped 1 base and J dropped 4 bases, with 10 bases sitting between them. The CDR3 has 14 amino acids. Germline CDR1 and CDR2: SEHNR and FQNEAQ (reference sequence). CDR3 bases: TGTGCCAGCAGCTTAGATAGGGCCCGAGAGACCCAGTACTTC. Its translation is CASSLDRARETQYF.

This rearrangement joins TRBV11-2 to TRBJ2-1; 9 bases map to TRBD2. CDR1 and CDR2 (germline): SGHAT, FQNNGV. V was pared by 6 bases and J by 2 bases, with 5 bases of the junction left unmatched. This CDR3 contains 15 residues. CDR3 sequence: CASRWSGGTYNEQFF. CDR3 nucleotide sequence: TGTGCCAGCAGGTGGAGCGGGGGGACCTACAATGAGCAGTTCTTC. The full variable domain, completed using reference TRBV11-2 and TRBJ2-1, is EAGVAQSPRYKIIEKRQSVAFWCNPISGHATLYWYQQILGQGPKLLIQFQNNGVVDDSQLPKDRFSAERLKGVDSTLKIQPAKLEDSAVYLCASRWSGGTYNEQFFGPGTRLTVL.

The CDR3 region is CASSQIAYLPNEQFF. CDR3 coding DNA: TGCGCCAGCAGCCAAATAGCTTACCTTCCCAATGAGCAGTTCTTC. The chain has TRBV4-1 and TRBJ2-1; D ambiguous. There are 15 residues in the CDR3. V shed 2 bases and J shed 6 bases, with 14 bases lying between them. CDR1 is MGHRA, CDR2 YSYEKL, per germline.

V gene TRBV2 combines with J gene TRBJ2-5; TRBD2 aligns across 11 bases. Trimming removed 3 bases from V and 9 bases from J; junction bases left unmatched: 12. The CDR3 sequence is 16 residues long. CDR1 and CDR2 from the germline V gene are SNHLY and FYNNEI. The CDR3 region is CASSDPFTSGGPPQYF. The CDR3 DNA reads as TGTGCCAGCAGTGACCCTTTCACTAGCGGGGGCCCACCCCAGTACTTC. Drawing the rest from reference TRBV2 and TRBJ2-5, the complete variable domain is EPEVTQTPSHQVTQMGQEVILRCVPISNHLYFYWYRQILGQKVEFLVSFYNNEISEKSEIFDDQFSVERPDGSNFTLKIRSTKLEDSAMYFCASSDPFTSGGPPQYFGPGTRLLVL.

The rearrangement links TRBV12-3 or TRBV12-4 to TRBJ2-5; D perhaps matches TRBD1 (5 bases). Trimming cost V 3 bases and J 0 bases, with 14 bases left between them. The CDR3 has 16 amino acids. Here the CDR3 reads CASSFIAGKNQETQYF. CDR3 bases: TGTGCCAGCAGTTTCATTGCAGGGAAAAACCAAGAGACCCAGTACTTC.

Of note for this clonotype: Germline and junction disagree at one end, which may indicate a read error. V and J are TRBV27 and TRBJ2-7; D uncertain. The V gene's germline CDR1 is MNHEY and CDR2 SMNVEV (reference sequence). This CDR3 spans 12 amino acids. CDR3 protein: CASSLNGNEQHF. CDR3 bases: TGTGCCAGCAGTTTGAACGGCAACGAGCAGCACTTC.

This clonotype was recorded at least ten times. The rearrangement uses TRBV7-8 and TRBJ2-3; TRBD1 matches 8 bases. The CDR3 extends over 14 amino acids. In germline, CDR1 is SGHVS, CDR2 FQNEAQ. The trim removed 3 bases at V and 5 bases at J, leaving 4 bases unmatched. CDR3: CASSLDRAEDTQYF. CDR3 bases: TGTGCCAGCAGCTTGGACAGGGCTGAAGATACGCAGTATTTT. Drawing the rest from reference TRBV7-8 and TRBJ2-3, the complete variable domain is GAGVSQSPRYKVAKRGQDVALRCDPISGHVSLFWYQQALGQGPEFLTYFQNEAQLDKSGLPSDRFFAERPEGSVSTLKIQRTQQEDSAVYLCASSLDRAEDTQYFGPGTRLTVL.

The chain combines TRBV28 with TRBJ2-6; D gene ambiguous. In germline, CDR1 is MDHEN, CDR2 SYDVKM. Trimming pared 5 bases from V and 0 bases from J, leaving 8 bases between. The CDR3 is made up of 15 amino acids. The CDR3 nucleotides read TGTGCCAGCAGTACTACGAACTCTGGGGCCAACGTCCTGACTTTC. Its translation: CASSTTNSGANVLTF. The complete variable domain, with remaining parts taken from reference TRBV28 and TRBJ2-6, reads DVKVTQSSRYLVKRTGEKVFLECVQDMDHENMFWYRQDPGLGLRLIYFSYDVKMKEKGDIPEGYSVSREKKERFSLILESASTNQTSMYLCASSTTNSGANVLTFGAGSRLTVL.

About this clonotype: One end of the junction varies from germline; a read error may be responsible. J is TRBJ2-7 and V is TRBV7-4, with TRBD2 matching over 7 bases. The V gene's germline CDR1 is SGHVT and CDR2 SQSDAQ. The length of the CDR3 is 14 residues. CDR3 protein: CASAGEQNIYEQHF. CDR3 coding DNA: TGTGCCAGCGCGGGAGAGCAGAATATCTACGAGCAGCACTTC.

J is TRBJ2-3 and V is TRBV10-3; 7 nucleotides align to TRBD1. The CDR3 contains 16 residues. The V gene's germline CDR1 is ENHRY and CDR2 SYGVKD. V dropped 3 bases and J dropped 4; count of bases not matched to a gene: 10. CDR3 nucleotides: TGTGCCATCAGTGACGGAGAAGGGGGCCTTGCAGATACGCAGTATTTT. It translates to CAISDGEGGLADTQYF.

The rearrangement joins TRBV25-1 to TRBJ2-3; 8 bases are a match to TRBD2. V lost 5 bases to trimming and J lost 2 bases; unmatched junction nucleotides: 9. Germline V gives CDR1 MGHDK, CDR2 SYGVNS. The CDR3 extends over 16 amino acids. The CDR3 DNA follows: TGTGCCAGCAGTCCTGTACGGGGGGGTCTCACAGATACGCAGTATTTT. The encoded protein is CASSPVRGGLTDTQYF.